The present T cell receptor (beta chain) was sequenced within a study of patients and donors after allogeneic stem cell transplantation (dated by TCRdb to 2018 to 2020). V is clipped by 5 bases and J by 0 bases, and the sequence between their germline boundaries is 13 bases long. The CDR3 starts with the cysteine, ends with the phenylalanine, and has 15 residues. Only the CDR3 part of the read is kept: 45 bases, read in frame from the first base. Looking up the germline V gene yields CDR1 SGHTA and CDR2 FQGTGA. Libraries were built with RT-PCR. For sequencing, a NextSeq 550 was employed. TCRdb trimmed the raw reads at Q25, called clones with MiXCR and kept productive beta chains. Each CDR3 protein appears once, grouped with its most common genes and DNA. This sample holds under 200,000 distinct CDR3 sequences; roughly 31% were observed only once. The ten biggest clones cover about 3.3% of the sample.

Note on this clonotype: This clone's antigen is unknown. The sample holds no much larger clone one base away, and base qualities are not on file.

Source material: blood, either unsorted or a sorted T cell fraction (not recorded which). This TCR was sampled from a human donor who was either an allogeneic HSCT recipient or a stem cell or donor lymphocyte infusion donor (not recorded which). It is not recorded whose cells these are; they may come from a transplant donor. The chain uses TRBV7-3 and TRBJ2-5; possibly the D gene is TRBD2, per 6 matching bases. The bases are TGTGCCAGCAGCCCAGCCGGGAGCTACCAAGAGACCCAGTACTTC. It is translated as CASSPAGSYQETQYF.